A single sample gave rise to the 20 T cell receptor beta chains below, sequenced in a study of beta chain features in type 1 diabetes. Every isolated RNA sample was fully reverse transcribed, so sequencing captured expressed TCRB transcripts. Data came from immunoSEQ multiplex PCR; TCRdb stores just in-frame clones and leaves some out. The sample holds about 930,000 clones, about a sixth seen once. Material: naive CD4+ T cells from blood. The receptors here all came from a woman aged 18 to 35 in good health.

A few counts support this clone. The chain employs TRBV29-1 and TRBJ2-1; D is unclear. V lost 7 bases and J 0 bases, leaving 16 bases between the germline ends. Looked up from germline, CDR1 is SQVTM and CDR2 is ANQGSEA. The CDR3 length is 15 residues. The CDR3 loop reads CSAMTDHSSYNEQFF. CDR3 bases: TGCAGCGCCATGACTGATCATAGCTCCTACAATGAGCAGTTCTTC.

The chain has TRBV6-5 and TRBJ1-1; 7 bases are shared with TRBD1. CDR1 is MNHEY, CDR2 SVGAGI, per germline. With V trimmed by 6 bases and J by 1 base, 8 bases remained unmatched. The CDR3 is made up of 15 amino acids. The CDR3 protein is CASRGPQGWNTEAFF. The DNA for the CDR3 is TGTGCCAGCAGGGGACCACAGGGGTGGAACACTGAAGCTTTCTTT.

This clone was counted only a few times. The junction differs from germline at one of its ends, possibly a read error. CDR3 DNA sequence: TGTGCCAGCAGCTTAAGGCCGAATGATTTT. It translates to CASSLRPNDF. This sequence joins TRBV7-2 and TRBJ1-3; D unclear. The CDR3 contains 10 residues. Germline V gene data show CDR1 as SGHTA and CDR2 as FQGNSA.

In its sample, this clone was seen a few times. The chain uses TRBV11-1 and TRBJ2-4; TRBD2 agrees at 10 bases. After removal of 5 bases from V and 7 bases from J, the junction contained 5 bases not matched to a gene. The CDR3 extends over 14 amino acids. Germline-derived CDR1 and CDR2 are SGHAT and FQDESV (reference sequence). CDR3 nucleotide sequence: TGTGCCAGCAGCCGCCGACTAGCGGGTAACATTCAGTACTTC. It translates to CASSRRLAGNIQYF.

The V gene is TRBV6-1, the J gene TRBJ2-3; a weak D match, TRBD1 (6 bases). This CDR3 has 14 amino acids. V was shortened by 3 bases and J by 2 bases, with 9 bases between the two germline ends. Germline V gene lookup returns CDR1 MNHNS and CDR2 SASEGT. The CDR3 sequence is CASSDRGITDTQYF. The CDR3 nucleotides read TGTGCCAGCAGTGATAGGGGGATCACAGATACGCAGTATTTT.

This clone turned up a few times. The chain combines TRBV11-2 with TRBJ2-3; D is undetermined. V lost 5 bases and J lost 0, with 9 bases in between. The germline V gene encodes CDR1 SGHAT and CDR2 FQNNGV. CDR3 length equals 14 residues. DNA for the CDR3: TGTGCCAGCAGCCCAAGCAGAAGCACAGATACGCAGTATTTT. Its translation is CASSPSRSTDTQYF.

The rearrangement uses TRBV18 and TRBJ2-7; 9 bases line up with TRBD2. Germline CDR1 reads KGHSH; CDR2 reads LQKENI. V shed 4 bases and J 5 bases; nucleotides not matched to a gene: 6. The CDR3 contains 14 residues. The CDR3 region is CASSRSGSNNEQYF. The CDR3 bases are TGTGCCAGCTCACGTAGCGGGAGTAACAACGAGCAGTACTTC.

This clone came up a few times. The chain joins TRBV7-9 to TRBJ2-2, with 13 bases that match TRBD2. Germline CDR1 SEHNR, CDR2 FQNEAQ (reference sequence). The CDR3 contains 17 residues. J gave up 3 bases and V 6 bases, and 7 bases lay outside the gene matches. CDR3 sequence: CASSRTSGRVYTGELFF. The CDR3 region has the DNA TGTGCCAGCAGTCGGACTAGCGGGAGAGTATACACCGGGGAGCTGTTTTTT.

V usage is TRBV28 and J usage is TRBJ2-1; no reliable D call. CDR3 length: 12 residues. Germline values: CDR1 MDHEN, CDR2 SYDVKM. The V end was cut by 6 bases, the J end by 8 bases, with 11 bases between. The CDR3 coding sequence is TGTGCCAGCAGCCGCTACACTCATGAGCAGTTCTTC. This sequence encodes CASSRYTHEQFF. Supplemented by reference TRBV28 and TRBJ2-1, the full variable domain reads DVKVTQSSRYLVKRTGEKVFLECVQDMDHENMFWYRQDPGLGLRLIYFSYDVKMKEKGDIPEGYSVSREKKERFSLILESASTNQTSMYLCASSRYTHEQFFGPGTRLTVL.

In its sample, this clone was seen a few times. The chain joins TRBV18 to TRBJ1-5; D may be TRBD1 (6 bases). CDR1 KGHSH and CDR2 LQKENI come from the germline V gene. V shed 0 bases and J shed 7 bases, with 13 bases lying between them. The CDR3 loop spans 15 amino acids. CDR3 DNA: TGTGCCAGCTCACCACCGGGGGGCCCCGGGCAGCCCCAGCATTTT. It encodes CASSPPGGPGQPQHF. The full variable domain, its missing parts supplied by reference TRBV18 and TRBJ1-5, is NAGVMQNPRHLVRRRGQEARLRCSPMKGHSHVYWYRQLPEEGLKFMVYLQKENIIDESGMPKERFSAEFPKEGPSILRIQQVVRGDSAAYFCASSPPGGPGQPQHFGDGTRLSIL.

This clone was counted only a few times. J is TRBJ2-1 and V is TRBV28, with 9 bases matching TRBD1. With V trimmed by 10 bases and J by 8 bases, 12 bases remained unmatched. CDR3 length equals 14 residues. The V gene's germline CDR1 is MDHEN and CDR2 SYDVKM. CDR3 protein: CATGGDRGRDEQFF. CDR3 coding DNA: TGTGCCACAGGGGGAGACAGGGGGAGGGATGAGCAGTTCTTC.

This clone was detected a few times. V and J are TRBV7-9 and TRBJ1-2; no definite D call. Germline V gives CDR1 SEHNR, CDR2 FQNEAQ (reference sequence). The V gene lost 2 bases and the J gene lost 9 bases, with 16 bases spanning the gap. The CDR3 length is 14 residues. CDR3 sequence reads: CASSLIGPSWSYTF. The CDR3 DNA reads as TGTGCCAGCAGCTTAATAGGGCCGAGTTGGAGCTACACCTTC.

The V and J genes are TRBV27 and TRBJ2-1; TRBD2 matches at 14 bases. Germline V lookup: CDR1 MNHEY, CDR2 SMNVEV (reference sequence). CDR3 length: 15 amino acids. V lost 4 bases and J lost 6; bases outside the gene matches: 2. Here the CDR3 reads CASSSGLAGVNEQFF. The CDR3 DNA follows: TGTGCCAGCAGTTCGGGACTAGCGGGAGTCAATGAGCAGTTCTTC.

The CDR3 DNA reads TGTGCCAGCAGCTCCTGGGTGGGGGGCCGTGTCAATGAGCAGTTCTTC. Translating it yields CASSSWVGGRVNEQFF. The V and J genes are TRBV5-8 and TRBJ2-1, with D tentatively TRBD1 or TRBD2 (6 bases each). The CDR3 is 16 amino acids. Trimming pared 3 bases from V and 6 bases from J, leaving 19 bases between. The germline CDR1 and CDR2 sequences are SGHTS and YDEGEE.

This chain joins TRBV6-5 and TRBJ1-4, with D possibly being TRBD1 (5 bases). Trimming stripped 4 bases from V and 4 bases from J, with 13 bases between. Germline V gives CDR1 MNHEY, CDR2 SVGAGI. The CDR3 has 15 residues. CDR3 in amino acids: CASSFAGRLNEKLFF. CDR3 sequence (DNA): TGTGCCAGCAGTTTCGCGGGACGACTTAATGAAAAACTGTTTTTT.

The chain recombines TRBV7-2 with TRBJ1-2; a weak D match, TRBD1 (5 bases). The V gene lost 5 bases and the J gene lost 5 bases, with 18 bases spanning the gap. Germline loops: CDR1 SGHTA, CDR2 FQGNSA. The CDR3 totals 15 residues. DNA of the CDR3: TGTGCCAGCAGCACAAATGGGGGAAATTGGTATGGCTACACCTTC. It encodes CASSTNGGNWYGYTF.

This sequence joins TRBV29-1 and TRBJ2-5; D remains unclear. The germline V gene encodes CDR1 SQVTM and CDR2 ANQGSEA. Trimming stripped 0 bases from V and 5 bases from J, with 13 bases between. This CDR3 comprises 14 residues. CDR3 nucleotides: TGCAGCGTTGAAGATACGTCACCCGGTGAGACCCAGTACTTC. Its protein is CSVEDTSPGETQYF.

This clone was counted a few times. The CDR3 nucleotides are TGTGCCAGCAGCCCAGAGGTACTTAGTTCCCCGCTAGGGACCCAGTACTTC. Translation: CASSPEVLSSPLGTQYF. This chain links TRBV7-9 with TRBJ2-5; D remains unclear. Trimming removed 5 bases at V and 7 bases at J, with 26 bases between. The germline V gene encodes CDR1 SEHNR and CDR2 FQNEAQ (reference sequence). The CDR3 sequence is 17 residues long. The full variable domain, with the rest looked up from reference TRBV7-9 and TRBJ2-5, is DTGVSQNPRHKITKRGQNVTFRCDPISEHNRLYWYRQTLGQGPEFLTYFQNEAQLEKSRLLSDRFSAERPKGSFSTLEIQRTEQGDSAMYLCASSPEVLSSPLGTQYFGPGTRLLVL.

The chain joins TRBV7-8 to TRBJ2-5; D may be TRBD2 (6 bases). The germline V gene has CDR1 SGHVS and CDR2 FQNEAQ. The V end was cut by 1 base, the J end by 5 bases, with 11 bases between. The CDR3 is 14 residues long. The CDR3 spells CASSLGAGLETQYF. DNA for the CDR3: TGTGCCAGCAGCTTAGGGGCGGGACTGGAGACCCAGTACTTC.

V and J are TRBV27 and TRBJ1-5, with D perhaps TRBD1 (6 bases). This CDR3 contains 14 residues. Looked up from germline, CDR1 is MNHEY and CDR2 is SMNVEV (reference sequence). V lost 0 bases and J 7 bases, leaving 10 bases between the germline ends. The CDR3 nucleotides read TGTGCCAGCAGTTTATCAGGGACAAGGCAGCCCCAGCATTTT. Translating gives CASSLSGTRQPQHF.